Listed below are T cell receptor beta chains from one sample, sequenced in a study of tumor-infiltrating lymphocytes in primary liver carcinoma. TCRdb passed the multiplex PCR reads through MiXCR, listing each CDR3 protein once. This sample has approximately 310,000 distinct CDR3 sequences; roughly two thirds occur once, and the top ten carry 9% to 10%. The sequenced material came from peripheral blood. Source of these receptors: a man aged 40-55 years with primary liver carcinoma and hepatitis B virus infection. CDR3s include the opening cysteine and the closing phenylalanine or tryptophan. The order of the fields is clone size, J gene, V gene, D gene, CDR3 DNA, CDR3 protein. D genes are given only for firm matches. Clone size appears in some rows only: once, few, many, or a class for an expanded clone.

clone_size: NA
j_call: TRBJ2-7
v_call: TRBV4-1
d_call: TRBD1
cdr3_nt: TGCCCCAGCAGCTTGGGACAGGTCCTAAGCGAGCAGTACTTC
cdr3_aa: CPSSLGQVLSEQYF

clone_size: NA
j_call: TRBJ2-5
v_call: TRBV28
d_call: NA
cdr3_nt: TGTGCCAGCAGTTCGGGGTTAGAGACCCAGTACTTC
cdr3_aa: CASSSGLETQYF

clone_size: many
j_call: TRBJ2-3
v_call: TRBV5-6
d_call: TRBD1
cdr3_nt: TGTGCCAGCCGCAGGGGGCGCGGAGATACGCAGTATTTT
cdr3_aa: CASRRGRGDTQYF

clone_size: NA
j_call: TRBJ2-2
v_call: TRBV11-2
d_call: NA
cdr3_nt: TGTGCCAGCAGCCTTTTGGGCAGGCCATCCGGGGAGCAGTTTTTT
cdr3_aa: CASSLLGRPSGEQFF

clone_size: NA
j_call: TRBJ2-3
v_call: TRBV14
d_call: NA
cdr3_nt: TGTGCCAGCAACCACCCAGGGGATACAGATACGCAGTATTTT
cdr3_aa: CASNHPGDTDTQYF

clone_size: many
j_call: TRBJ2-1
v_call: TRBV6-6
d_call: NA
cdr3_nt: TGTGCCAGCAGTTACAGGTCTAGCGAAAGCTATGAGCAGTTCTTC
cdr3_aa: CASSYRSSESYEQFF

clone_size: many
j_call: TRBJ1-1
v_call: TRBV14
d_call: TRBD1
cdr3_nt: TGTGCCAGCAGCCCCCTCGGGACAGGGCGCATGAACACTGAAGCTTTCTTT
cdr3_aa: CASSPLGTGRMNTEAFF

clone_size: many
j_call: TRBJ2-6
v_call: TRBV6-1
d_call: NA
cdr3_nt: TGTGCCAGCAGTGACGCTGGGGCCAACGTCCTGACTTTC
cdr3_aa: CASSDAGANVLTF

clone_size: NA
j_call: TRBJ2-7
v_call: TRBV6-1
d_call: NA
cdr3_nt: TGTGCCAGCAGACTAGCCGTCAACTACGAGCAGTACTTC
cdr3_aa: CASRLAVNYEQYF

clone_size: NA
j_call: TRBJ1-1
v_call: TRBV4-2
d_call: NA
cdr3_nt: TGTGCCAGCAGCCTGGACAGCTTTGACACTGAAGCTTTCTTT
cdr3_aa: CASSLDSFDTEAFF

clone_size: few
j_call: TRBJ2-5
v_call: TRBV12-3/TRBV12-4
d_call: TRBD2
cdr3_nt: TGTGCCAGCAGTTTACAACTAGCGGGAGAGGAGACCCAGTACTTC
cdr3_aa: CASSLQLAGEETQYF

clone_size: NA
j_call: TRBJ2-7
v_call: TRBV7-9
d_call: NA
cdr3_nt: TGTGCCAGCAGCTTAGGTGCGATAACCTACGAGCAGTACTTC
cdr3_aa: CASSLGAITYEQYF

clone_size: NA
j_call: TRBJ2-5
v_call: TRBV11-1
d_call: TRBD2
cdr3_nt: TGTGTTAGCGCGGAGCGGGGGACCCAAGAGACCCAGTACTTC
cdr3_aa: CVSAERGTQETQYF

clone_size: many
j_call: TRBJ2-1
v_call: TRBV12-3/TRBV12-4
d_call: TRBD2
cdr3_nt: TGTGCCAGCAGTACCGGACTAGCGGTGATACCTGACGAGCAGTTCTTC
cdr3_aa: CASSTGLAVIPDEQFF

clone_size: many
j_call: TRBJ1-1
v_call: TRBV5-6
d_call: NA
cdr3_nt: TGTGCCAGCAGCCTTTGGGGGGAAGGCACTGAAGCTTTCTTT
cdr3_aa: CASSLWGEGTEAFF

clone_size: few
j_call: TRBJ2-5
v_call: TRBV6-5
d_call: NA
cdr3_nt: TGTGCCAGCAGAGACACTCACAGGGCTGGAGCCCAAGAGACCCAGTACTTC
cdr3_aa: CASRDTHRAGAQETQYF

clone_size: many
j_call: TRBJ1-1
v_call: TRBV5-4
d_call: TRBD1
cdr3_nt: TGTGCCAGCAGCTGGAACCGACAGGGTGAAGCTTTCTTT
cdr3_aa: CASSWNRQGEAFF

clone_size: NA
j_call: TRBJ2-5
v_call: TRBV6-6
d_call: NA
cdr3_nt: TGTGCCAGCAGTTACGGAGGGAGAGGGAAAGTGACCCAGTACTTC
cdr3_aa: CASSYGGRGKVTQYF

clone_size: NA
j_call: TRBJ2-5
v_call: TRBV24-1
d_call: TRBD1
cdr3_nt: TGTGCCACCATTGCGGGCAAAAGACAAGGGGGCAGGGAGACCCAGTACTTC
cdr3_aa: CATIAGKRQGGRETQYF

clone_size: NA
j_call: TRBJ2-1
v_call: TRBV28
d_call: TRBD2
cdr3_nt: TGTGCCAGCAGCCCAAGCGGGGTCTTCTACAATGAGCAATTCTTC
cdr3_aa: CASSPSGVFYNEQFF

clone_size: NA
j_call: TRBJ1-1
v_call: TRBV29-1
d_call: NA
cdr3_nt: TGCACCGTTGACGGGGGTCCCAGGGAGGCGTTCTTT
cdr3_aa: CTVDGGPREAFF

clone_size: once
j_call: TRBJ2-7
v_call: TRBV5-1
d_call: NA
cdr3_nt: TGCGCCAGCAGCTCGGCCGCCGGACTTTTCTACGAGCAGTACTTC
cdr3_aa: CASSSAAGLFYEQYF

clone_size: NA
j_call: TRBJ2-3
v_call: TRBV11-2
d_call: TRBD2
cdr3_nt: TGTGCCAGCACCGACCAGGTTTCTAGCGGGAGGCGGACAGATACGCAGTATTTT
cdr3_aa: CASTDQVSSGRRTDTQYF